Listed below are T cell receptor beta chains from one sample, sequenced in a study of T cells in Graves' hyperthyroidism and ophthalmopathy. TCRdb reprocessed the multiplex PCR reads via MiXCR and lists one record per CDR3 protein. Here the sample spans around 540,000 distinct CDR3 sequences, under 60% being singletons. The sample taken for sequencing was peripheral blood or thyroid tissue (not recorded which). The receptor set was obtained from a woman aged 18-29 years with Graves' hyperthyroidism. CDR3s include the opening cysteine and the closing phenylalanine or tryptophan. The D gene is left open where the match is weak. Clone size is shown for a subset of rows, as once, few, many or a class of expanded clone.

d_call	j_call	v_call	cdr3_length	clone_size	cdr3_aa	cdr3_nt
.	TRBJ2-5	TRBV5-1	12	few	CASSFEGTAQYF	TGCGCCAGCAGCTTCGAAGGGACTGCCCAGTACTTC
.	TRBJ2-7	TRBV7-6	12	many	CASSPWGYEQYF	TGTGCCAGCAGCCCCTGGGGCTACGAGCAGTACTTC
.	TRBJ2-5	TRBV7-2	14	many	CASSQDRVLETQYF	TGTGCCAGCAGCCAAGATCGAGTTCTGGAGACCCAGTACTTC
.	TRBJ2-2	TRBV2	15	.	CASSEEGAYTGELFF	TGTGCCAGCAGTGAGGAGGGGGCTTATACCGGGGAGCTGTTTTTT
.	TRBJ1-3	TRBV10-3	15	medium-sized	CAISDRDISGNTIYF	TGTGCCATCAGTGACCGGGACATCTCTGGAAACACCATATATTTT
TRBD2	TRBJ2-5	TRBV7-2	14	.	CASSKFSGKETQYF	TGTGCCAGCAGTAAATTTAGCGGGAAAGAGACCCAGTACTTC
TRBD1	TRBJ1-2	TRBV29-1	12	.	CSAAGTGECYTF	TGCAGCGCAGCCGGGACAGGGGAGTGCTACACCTTC
.	TRBJ1-4	TRBV29-1	12	once	CSVGGQNEKLFF	TGCAGCGTAGGAGGACAGAATGAAAAACTGTTTTTT
TRBD1	TRBJ1-5	TRBV2	14	.	CASSTGEGNQPQHF	TGTGCCAGCAGTACAGGGGAAGGAAATCAGCCCCAGCATTTT
.	TRBJ1-1	TRBV7-9	15	few	CASSSRIRTNTEAFF	TGTGCCAGCAGCTCTAGGATACGGACGAACACTGAAGCTTTCTTT
.	TRBJ1-4	TRBV7-9	16	.	CASSLPLGGANEKLFF	TGTGCCAGCAGCTTACCGCTTGGGGGCGCAAATGAAAAACTGTTTTTT
.	TRBJ2-2	TRBV5-1	13	few	CASSSTSPGELFF	TGCGCCAGCAGCTCTACTAGTCCCGGGGAGCTGTTTTTT
.	TRBJ1-2	TRBV5-1	12	few	CASSLQSSGYTF	TGCGCCAGCAGCTTGCAGAGTAGTGGCTACACCTTC
.	TRBJ1-2	TRBV29-1	15	.	CSATSRGTANYGYTF	TGCAGCGCGACCTCCCGGGGGACGGCGAACTATGGCTACACCTTC
.	TRBJ1-1	TRBV10-3	16	.	CASSQERAAQNTEAFF	TGTGCCAGCAGCCAAGAAAGGGCAGCCCAGAACACTGAAGCTTTCTTT
.	TRBJ2-2	TRBV7-6	14	few	CASSSGGSTGELFF	TGTGCCAGCAGCTCCGGGGGCAGCACCGGGGAGCTGTTTTTT
.	TRBJ2-7	TRBV7-2	15	.	CASSHSSLSSYEQYF	TGTGCCAGCAGCCACTCATCATTAAGCTCCTACGAGCAGTACTTC
TRBD1	TRBJ1-5	TRBV19	16	.	CASSSGQGVSNQPQHF	TGTGCCAGTAGTTCGGGACAGGGTGTTAGCAATCAGCCCCAGCATTTT
.	TRBJ1-5	TRBV29-1	12	many	CSVGSDNQPQHF	TGCAGCGTTGGGTCGGACAATCAGCCCCAGCATTTT
TRBD1	TRBJ1-6	TRBV15	16	.	CATSRHRDRNNSPLHF	TGTGCCACCAGCAGACACCGGGACAGGAATAATTCACCCCTCCACTTT
.	TRBJ1-1	TRBV29-1	13	many	CSVDKHMNTEAFF	TGCAGCGTTGATAAACATATGAACACTGAAGCTTTCTTT
.	TRBJ1-2	TRBV7-8	13	few	CASSPQRINGYTF	TGTGCCAGCAGCCCCCAACGAATTAATGGCTACACCTTC